This T cell receptor beta chain was retrieved from a study of siplizumab effects on memory and regulatory T cells (dated by TCRdb to between 2018 and 2021). In the study overall: The study looked at the effect of siplizumab, an anti-CD2 antibody, on alloreactive T-cell subsets in allogeneic mixed lymphocyte reactions made from human PBMCs. The paper's findings and limits, for the study overall: Among mappable alloreactive CD4+ clones, an average Treg-derived fraction of 68.8% was observed with siplizumab, compared with 25% to 30% in control reactions. Sequences below about 10^-5 frequency were poorly captured, so only a minor fraction of alloreactive clones could be mapped to unstimulated subsets. The cumulative frequency of alloreactive sequences that could be traced back to unstimulated CD4+ memory T cells was significantly reduced by siplizumab. Whether proliferating Tregs from siplizumab cultures actually had suppressive function was not functionally confirmed. For roughly 80-95% of proliferating CD4+ or CD8+ clones, no naive or memory phenotype could be assigned. Greater diversity appeared to be present in unstimulated naive T cells than in memory T cells, and a substantial contribution to the alloresponse seemed to be made by naive cells.

Details on this clone: What this receptor recognizes is not known. Per-base quality was not reported, and no clone a single base away is much larger than it.

Preparation of the library involved the immunoSEQ multiplex PCR assay. Approximately 100,000 TCR templates per sample were assayed on the deep sequencing platform. Genomic DNA extracted from sorted T cells was used for TCRbeta CDR3 sequencing. The study's processing was this. Clonal analysis of TCRbeta CDR3 data was done in the R programming language. Alloreactive CD4+ and CD8+ clones were defined by comparing unstimulated samples with post-reaction CFSE-low samples. Alloreactive CD4+ clones were assigned to regulatory or non-regulatory origin by matching sequences to sorted unstimulated Treg and non-Treg repertoires. TCRdb carries this immuneACCESS record with in-frame sequences only. Its versions omit some clonotypes, under half of them owing to an unresolved V gene in the studies checked, with the rest unexplained. D and trimming come from the DNA, and the V and J calls and clone size come from that table. In this sample the table shows some 80,000 clones, just under 95% of which occur a single time. Clones ranked in the top ten supply approximately 18% of the sample.

Trimming removed 8 bases from V and 3 bases from J, leaving 19 bases between the germline ends. For CDR1 and CDR2, the germline V gene lists SNHLY and FYNNEI. The CDR3 goes from the cysteine to the phenylalanine over 15 residues. CDR3 DNA is the only sequence kept; it has 45 bases, read in frame from the first base. Sorted unstimulated T cells and proliferating T cells recovered from mixed lymphocyte reactions underwent TCRbeta CDR3 sequencing. Fresh whole blood from ten HLA-typed healthy donors was used as the source from which PBMCs were isolated. Specimen: CD8+ T cells sorted from blood. This sequence was found in a human donor in good health. The chain was built from TRBV2 and TRBJ1-1; the D gene identity is not certain. The CDR3 reads as follows: CASLEDGQGYTEAFF. The DNA sequence is given as TGTGCCAGCCTGGAGGACGGTCAAGGGTACACTGAAGCTTTCTTT.